Below are 9 T cell receptor beta chains sequenced from a single sample in a study of identifying expanded T cells in peripheral blood. Measured with immunoSEQ multiplex PCR; TCRdb has only the in-frame clones, and not every one. The sample has tens of thousands of clones, roughly 81% seen once. Sequenced sample: blood. These receptors all stem from a person aged 18 to 69 in good health.

The chain combines TRBV9 with TRBJ1-2; D is possibly TRBD1 (5 bases). Germline V CDR1 and CDR2: SGDLS, YYNGEE. Trimming pared 3 bases from V and 3 bases from J, leaving 12 bases between. CDR3 length equals 14 residues. The CDR3 DNA reads TGTGCCAGCAGCGGACTCCAGGGCCACTATGGCTACACCTTC. This encodes CASSGLQGHYGYTF. Based on the CDR3 plus reference TRBV9 and TRBJ1-2, the full variable domain is DSGVTQTPKHLITATGQRVTLRCSPRSGDLSVYWYQQSLDQGLQFLIQYYNGEERAKGNILERFSAQQFPDLHSELNLSSLELGDSALYFCASSGLQGHYGYTFGSGTRLTVV.

CDR3 DNA: TGTGCCAGTAGTGTGCAGGGGCGCGTCGAACCCCCAGATACGCAGTATTTT. It encodes CASSVQGRVEPPDTQYF. The chain links TRBV19 to TRBJ2-3; possible D gene TRBD1, 6 bases. Germline values: CDR1 LNHDA, CDR2 SQIVND (reference sequence). The CDR3 extends over 17 amino acids. Trimming stripped 5 bases from V and 4 bases from J, with 22 bases between.

The gene calls are TRBV28 and TRBJ2-2, with 10 bases identical to TRBD1. Germline V lookup: CDR1 MDHEN, CDR2 SYDVKM. J was trimmed by 3 bases and V by 5 bases; bases with no gene match: 6. This CDR3 region has 16 residues. Written as DNA, the CDR3 is TGTGCCAGCAGTCCATTGACAGGGGGCCACACCGGGGAGCTGTTTTTT. The encoded protein is CASSPLTGGHTGELFF.

The V gene is TRBV7-9, the J gene TRBJ2-5; 8 nucleotides align to TRBD1. Trimming cost V 5 bases and J 7 bases; bases outside gene matches: 3. This CDR3 comprises 12 residues. Germline V gene lookup returns CDR1 SEHNR and CDR2 FQNEAQ (reference sequence). CDR3 region: CASSRTGSTQYF. CDR3 coding DNA: TGTGCCAGCAGCCGGACAGGGTCGACCCAGTACTTC.

The chain uses TRBV28 and TRBJ2-5; 7 bases are shared with TRBD2. Germline V gene lookup returns CDR1 MDHEN and CDR2 SYDVKM. The junction had 8 bases not matched to a gene; V was cut back by 8 bases and J by 5 bases. The CDR3 totals 13 residues. The CDR3 nucleotides read TGTGCCAGCGAGCGGGACCCGGGGGAGACCCAGTACTTC. This encodes CASERDPGETQYF.

The genes are TRBV25-1 and TRBJ2-1; TRBD2 aligns across 7 bases. Unmatched junction bases numbered 7, after V lost 7 bases and J lost 4 bases. CDR1 and CDR2 from the germline V gene are MGHDK and SYGVNS. The CDR3 is 14 residues long. The CDR3 DNA reads as TGTGCCAGCACCCCCCCCGGGAGGTACAATGAGCAGTTCTTC. Protein sequence: CASTPPGRYNEQFF.

This sequence joins TRBV5-8 and TRBJ2-5; the match to TRBD2 covers 15 bases. The CDR3 runs 16 residues. In germline, CDR1 is SGHTS, CDR2 YDEGEE. The junction had 4 bases not matched to a gene; V was cut back by 2 bases and J by 5 bases. The CDR3 DNA reads TGTGCCAGCAGCTTTGGACTAGCGGGAGGGCCGGAGACCCAGTACTTC. Its protein is CASSFGLAGGPETQYF.

The chain combines TRBV6-5 with TRBJ1-2; possible D gene TRBD1, 6 bases. CDR1 and CDR2 from the germline V gene are MNHEY and SVGAGI. This CDR3 comprises 15 residues. Trimming shortened V by 5 bases and J by 4 bases, and 17 bases separated the two germline ends. The CDR3 DNA reads TGTGCCAGCAGTCGATCCTGGACAGATGGCTATGGCTACACCTTC. Translating it yields CASSRSWTDGYGYTF.

The chain couples TRBV2 to TRBJ2-3; TRBD2 matches at 8 bases. Germline values: CDR1 SNHLY, CDR2 FYNNEI. V was pared by 3 bases and J by 3 bases, with 17 bases of the junction left unmatched. The CDR3 is 19 amino acids. The CDR3 bases are TGTGCCAGCAGTGACCCTTTTTCCTATAGCGGGGAGATGACAGATACGCAGTATTTT. This encodes CASSDPFSYSGEMTDTQYF.